This TCR beta chain was captured by sequencing in a study of PD-L1 blockade in urothelial cancer (dated by TCRdb to between 2016 and 2019). A note on the overall study: Every patient began therapy around 2014 and was given atezolizumab 1,200 mg intravenously every 3 weeks. Blood samples were analyzed at 3 weeks after treatment start (second dose) and at 6 weeks after treatment start. Pretreatment blood TCR-seq was available for fewer than 30 patients, at least one posttreatment blood collection was obtained for around 25 patients, and tumor TCR-seq was available for around 25 patients. Progression-free survival longer than 6 months counted as durable clinical benefit, and TCR features were additionally tested against both progression-free and overall survival. Durable clinical benefit was achieved by nine patients but not by the remaining 20. Pretreatment tumor samples, along with matched peripheral blood serially collected before and after atezolizumab treatment, were subjected to TCR sequencing. The study was an exploratory multi-omic analysis of somatic, immune and clinical correlates of response to PD-L1 blockade with atezolizumab in urothelial cancer. Whole exome sequencing and RNA sequencing of pretreatment tumors were performed alongside TCR sequencing in the same patients. A median of roughly 140,000 T cells and 85,000 or so unique TCRs was obtained from blood samples, and a median clonality of about 0.08 was observed. About 90% of the 29 patients were males with bladder-origin urothelial cancer, and 18 of 29 reported a prior smoking history. Patients had an ECOG performance status of 0 or 1 and had received between 0 and 3 prior chemotherapy regimens.

Regarding this clone: Its antigen target is currently unknown. Base qualities were left out, and no much larger clone turns up one base away.

Reading the germline V gene (reference sequence) gives CDR1 MNHNY and CDR2 SVGAGI. The trim is 8 bases for V and 1 base for J, with a gap of 18 bases between the germline ends. The CDR3 starts with the cysteine, ends with the phenylalanine, and has 15 residues. Just the 45-base CDR3 DNA is kept, in frame starting at base 1. Overall study outcomes, separate from this receptor: Greater expansion of tumor-associated TCR clones in peripheral blood 3 weeks after the start of treatment was observed in patients with durable benefit (n of about 21, p = 0.022). Because the sample size was small (n of about 29) and many exploratory analyses were performed, the results are intended to be hypothesis-generating. A pretreatment peripheral blood TCR clonality below the median was linked to improved progression-free and overall survival.

Synthetic TCR analog templates were spiked into each PCR to estimate absolute template abundance from read counts. Using the immunoSEQ assay, TCRbeta CDR3 regions were amplified from genomic DNA with bias-controlled V and J gene primers. Sequencing of rearranged TCRbeta segments was performed at approximately 20X coverage. The study's processing was this. Clustering was used to correct sequencing errors, and CDR3s were annotated against IMGT so that V, D and J genes could be assigned. Downstream analyses used only productive TCRbeta rearrangements, leaving out any out-of-frame or stop-codon sequences. To compute clonality, Shannon entropy was normalized by the log of the number of unique productive sequences and then subtracted from one. Fisher's exact test with Benjamini-Hochberg correction, at a threshold of adjusted p below 0.01, was used to find clones that differed between time points or between blood and tumor. TCRdb re-hosts the immuneACCESS table, in-frame sequences only. Its copies lack some clones; in the studies checked, an unresolved V gene accounts for under half of them, and the cause for the rest is not known. V and J calls and clone size are as listed in that table; D and trimming were resolved from the DNA. This sample is represented by 75,000 to 95,000 clones; 90% to 95% of them were singletons. The ten largest clones add up to roughly 9.4% of the sample.

A cohort of approximately 30 patients with locally advanced or metastatic urothelial carcinoma, treated at Memorial Sloan Kettering on a trial protocol, was included. Peripheral blood mononuclear cells were collected pretreatment and during treatment, with between 1 and 8 total time points per patient. The Qiagen DNeasy Blood extraction kit was used to purify genomic DNA from total PBMCs and tumor samples. PBMCs were collected pretreatment and during treatment, and were isolated and stored as previously described. This chain joins TRBV6-6 to TRBJ2-7, and the D gene may be TRBD1, 6 bases matching. The input for sequencing was PBMCs, taken around atezolizumab (anti-PD-L1) treatment. This receptor was identified in a man aged 55 to 70 with urothelial cancer. CDR3 reads: CASLPGGQGSYEQYF. In nucleotides, the sequence is TGTGCCAGCCTCCCAGGTGGGCAGGGGTCCTACGAGCAGTACTTC.